The 22 T cell receptor beta chains listed next were all sequenced from one sample in a study of blood T cell repertoires in COVID-19. Data came from immunoSEQ multiplex PCR; TCRdb stores just in-frame clones and leaves some out. The sample records roughly 250,000 clones, 85% to 90% being singletons. The sequenced sample was peripheral blood. Source of these receptors: a woman aged 40 to 49 who had recovered from COVID-19.

The gene calls are TRBV5-6 and TRBJ2-7; TRBD2 is a possible D gene (6 bases). Germline CDR1 is SGHDT and CDR2 is YYEEEE. This CDR3 is 13 amino acids long. V was clipped by 0 bases and J by 4 bases, with 8 bases between them. CDR3 in amino acids: CASSLGGVYEQYV. The CDR3 region has the DNA TGTGCCAGCAGCTTGGGCGGGGTGTACGAGCAGTACGTC.

This clone was detected only a few times. The V call is TRBV9, the J call TRBJ2-3; 8 bases match TRBD2. CDR1 SGDLS and CDR2 YYNGEE come from the germline V gene. The ends lost 4 bases at V and 3 bases at J; junction bases unmatched: 10. This CDR3 has 16 amino acids. In DNA, the CDR3 is TGTGCCAGCAGCCCGAGGGGGGGACTAGAAACAGATACGCAGTATTTT. Its protein product is CASSPRGGLETDTQYF.

CDR3 nucleotides: TGTGCCAGCAGCTTAGGACCCCAGGCCAGAGCTGGAAACACCATATATTTT. Translated, it gives CASSLGPQARAGNTIYF. This chain connects TRBV13 to TRBJ1-3; D unresolved. V lost 0 bases and J 2 bases, leaving 14 bases between the germline ends. CDR3 length: 17 residues. Germline values: CDR1 PRHDT, CDR2 FYEKMQ (reference sequence). Using reference TRBV13 and TRBJ1-3 for the parts outside the CDR3, the full variable domain is AAGVIQSPRHLIKEKRETATLKCYPIPRHDTVYWYQQGPGQDPQFLISFYEKMQSDKGSIPDRFSAQQFSDYHSELNMSSLELGDSALYFCASSLGPQARAGNTIYFGEGSWLTVV.

The chain has TRBV9 and TRBJ1-5; no clear D gene. The CDR3 runs 15 residues. With 4 bases removed from V and 5 bases from J, the gap between germline ends came to 16 bases. Germline CDR1 reads SGDLS; CDR2 reads YYNGEE. In DNA, the CDR3 is TGTGCCAGCAGCCCAAATCTGGAGAAGGATCAGCCCCAGCATTTT. It is translated as CASSPNLEKDQPQHF. The variable domain in full, with the rest retrieved from reference TRBV9 and TRBJ1-5, is DSGVTQTPKHLITATGQRVTLRCSPRSGDLSVYWYQQSLDQGLQFLIQYYNGEERAKGNILERFSAQQFPDLHSELNLSSLELGDSALYFCASSPNLEKDQPQHFGDGTRLSIL.

The V call is TRBV6-5, the J call TRBJ2-3, with 9 positions matching TRBD2. The CDR3 consists of 13 residues. Germline V CDR1 and CDR2: MNHEY, SVGAGI. Trimming took 5 bases from V and 8 from J; bases not matched to a gene: 5. This CDR3 is CASSPGGRVTQYF. As DNA, the CDR3 is TGTGCCAGCAGTCCCGGCGGGAGGGTTACGCAGTATTTT.

This clone was observed a few times. This chain connects TRBV6-6 to TRBJ2-3; TRBD1 matches 9 bases. V gave up 8 bases and J gave up 6 bases; unmatched junction bases: 9. Germline CDR1 and CDR2: MNHNY and SVGAGI (reference sequence). This CDR3 spans 14 amino acids. The CDR3 is CASRDRGASDTQYF. The CDR3 bases are TGTGCCAGCCGAGACAGGGGGGCTTCCGATACGCAGTATTTT.

The chain employs TRBV7-2 and TRBJ1-2; 8 bases line up with TRBD1. Germline loops: CDR1 SGHTA, CDR2 FQGNSA. The CDR3 extends over 14 amino acids. V lost 5 bases and J lost 3; bases outside the gene matches: 5. The CDR3 region has the DNA TGTGCCAGCAGCCCCGGACAGGGACACTATGGCTACACCTTC. Protein: CASSPGQGHYGYTF.

This rearrangement joins TRBV29-1 to TRBJ1-2, with a tentative D call TRBD1 (5 bases). Trimming left V 6 bases short and J 11 bases short, with 13 bases between. The germline gives CDR1 SQVTM, CDR2 ANQGSEA. The CDR3 runs to 10 residues. The CDR3 region has the DNA TGCAGCGTCGGACACCAGGAGTACACCTTC. Translated: CSVGHQEYTF. Variable domain in full (rest from reference TRBV29-1 and TRBJ1-2): SAVISQKPSRDICQRGTSLTIQCQVDSQVTMMFWYRQQPGQSLTLIATANQGSEATYESGFVIDKFPISRPNLTFSTLTVSNMSPEDSSIYLCSVGHQEYTFGSGTRLTVV.

This chain connects TRBV27 to TRBJ1-1; TRBD1 aligns across 10 bases. V was pared by 9 bases and J by 0 bases, with 10 bases of the junction left unmatched. The CDR3 is 16 amino acids. Looked up from germline, CDR1 is MNHEY and CDR2 is SMNVEV (reference sequence). CDR3 sequence: CARGGQGRLMNTEAFF. The CDR3 region has the DNA TGTGCCAGGGGGGGACAGGGGAGGTTGATGAACACTGAAGCTTTCTTT.

The chain recombines TRBV7-2 with TRBJ2-7; 9 nucleotides match TRBD2. Trimming removed 3 bases from V and 3 bases from J; junction bases left unmatched: 9. This CDR3 is built from 16 residues. CDR1 and CDR2 from the germline V gene are SGHTA and FQGNSA. CDR3 loop: CASSFPGLAPSYEQYF. The CDR3 region has the DNA TGTGCCAGCAGCTTCCCGGGACTAGCCCCCAGCTACGAGCAGTACTTC.

J is TRBJ2-3 and V is TRBV5-1; D might be TRBD2 (6 bases). The CDR3 is 15 amino acids. CDR1 SGHRS and CDR2 YFSETQ come from the germline V gene. The germline V and J ends were trimmed by 3 bases and 2 bases, with 13 bases remaining between them. CDR3 region: CASSWRLEITDTQYF. In DNA, the CDR3 is TGCGCCAGCAGCTGGAGACTAGAGATCACAGATACGCAGTATTTT.

The chain couples TRBV7-6 to TRBJ2-1; 16 bases are a match to TRBD2. The CDR3 is made up of 14 amino acids. V trimming: 8 bases; J trimming: 7 bases; junction bases outside the gene matches: 2. Looked up from germline, CDR1 is SGHVS and CDR2 is FNYEAQ. The CDR3 nucleotides read TGTGCCAGCGCGGGACTAGCGGGAGGGAATGAGCAGTTCTTC. This codes for CASAGLAGGNEQFF.

The chain links TRBV5-6 to TRBJ1-5; 7 bases are shared with TRBD1. The trim removed 1 base at V and 0 bases at J, leaving 7 bases unmatched. This CDR3 comprises 17 residues. Germline CDR1 is SGHDT and CDR2 is YYEEEE. CDR3 sequence: CASSLRQGVYSNQPQHF. CDR3 DNA: TGTGCCAGCAGCTTGCGCCAGGGGGTATATAGCAATCAGCCCCAGCATTTT.

The V call is TRBV18, the J call TRBJ2-1; possible D gene TRBD1, 6 bases. This CDR3 contains 13 residues. Germline V gene sequence: CDR1 KGHSH, CDR2 LQKENI. V lost 2 bases and J 7 bases, leaving 9 bases between the germline ends. DNA for the CDR3: TGTGCCAGCTCACCAAATCAGGGGAATGAGCAGTTCTTC. As protein: CASSPNQGNEQFF. The full variable domain, completed using reference TRBV18 and TRBJ2-1, is NAGVMQNPRHLVRRRGQEARLRCSPMKGHSHVYWYRQLPEEGLKFMVYLQKENIIDESGMPKERFSAEFPKEGPSILRIQQVVRGDSAAYFCASSPNQGNEQFFGPGTRLTVL.

The chain uses TRBV5-8 and TRBJ2-2; unclear D gene. The germline gives CDR1 SGHTS, CDR2 YDEGEE. This CDR3 spans 14 amino acids. V lost 6 bases and J 7 bases, leaving 16 bases between the germline ends. The DNA of the CDR3 is TGTGCCAGCACCCTCCGACCTTCGGGCGGGGAGCTGTTTTTT. Translating gives CASTLRPSGGELFF.

This sequence joins TRBV30 and TRBJ2-5, with TRBD2 identical over 16 bases. CDR1 is GTSNPN and CDR2 is SVGIG in the germline V gene (reference sequence). The CDR3 consists of 12 residues. The chain's CDR3 is CAGLAGGKTQYF. The CDR3 DNA is TGTGCGGGACTAGCGGGAGGGAAGACCCAGTACTTC.

This clone was recorded only once. This sequence joins TRBV9 and TRBJ1-1; D possibly corresponds to TRBD1 (5 bases). V gave up 4 bases and J gave up 5 bases, with 33 bases separating them. CDR3 length: 20 amino acids. CDR1 is SGDLS and CDR2 is YYNGEE in the germline V gene. CDR3 in DNA: TGTGCCAGCAGCCCCGGGCTGGTTGGCAGGGTAGGGGCGGCGGAGACTGAAGCTTTCTTT. Translating it yields CASSPGLVGRVGAAETEAFF.

The chain uses TRBV6-2 or TRBV6-3 and TRBJ2-7; possibly TRBD1 for D (5 bases). Trimming took off 4 bases at V and 6 bases at J, with 13 bases between the two ends. This CDR3 contains 13 residues. Germline CDR1 is MNHEY and CDR2 is SVGEGT. CDR3 amino acids: CASSLGRVAEQYF. In nucleotides, the CDR3 is TGTGCCAGCAGTTTGGGCAGGGTGGCCGAGCAGTACTTC.

The CDR3 loop is CASSTGYQPQHF. The CDR3 DNA is TGTGCCAGCAGCACAGGGTATCAGCCCCAGCATTTT. The J gene is TRBJ1-5, the V gene TRBV12-3 or TRBV12-4, with TRBD1 as a possible D gene (6 bases). The CDR3 is 12 residues long. V was shortened by 6 bases and J by 5 bases, with 8 bases between the two germline ends.

V and J are TRBV6-6 and TRBJ2-6, with D possibly TRBD2 on 5 matching bases. Per germline, CDR1 MNHNY and CDR2 SVGAGI (reference sequence). V lost 2 bases, J lost 2 bases, and 10 bases lay in between. The CDR3 consists of 16 residues. In DNA, the CDR3 is TGTGCCAGCAGTTACAACGGGGTACCTGGGGCCAACGTCCTGACTTTC. Protein product: CASSYNGVPGANVLTF.

The chain combines TRBV29-1 with TRBJ2-3; D is possibly TRBD2 (6 bases). Deletions cut 7 bases from V and 6 bases from J, with 17 bases between. This CDR3 has 13 residues. The V gene's germline CDR1 is SQVTM and CDR2 ANQGSEA. For the CDR3, the DNA is TGCAGCGCCCCGGACCCAGCGGGCGATACGCAGTATTTT. The encoded protein is CSAPDPAGDTQYF.

The chain employs TRBV19 and TRBJ1-5, with D unresolved. The CDR3 loop spans 15 amino acids. Between the trimmed V and J ends, which lost 7 bases and 0 bases, there was a span of 13 bases. Germline CDR1 reads LNHDA; CDR2 reads SQIVND (reference sequence). The CDR3 loop reads CASTPGIYSNQPQHF. The CDR3 DNA reads TGTGCCAGTACCCCGGGGATTTATAGCAATCAGCCCCAGCATTTT.